This entry lists 12 T cell receptor beta chains sequenced from one sample in a study of identical twins. TCRdb passed the 5' RACE reads through MiXCR, listing each CDR3 protein once. The repertoire includes approximately 530,000 distinct CDR3 sequences, under 25% of them detected once, and about 0.5% sits in the top ten. These sequences were also reported in another study, on yellow fever vaccine responses in identical twins.

Sequences were obtained from CD4+ T cells sorted from blood. The origin of the receptors is a woman younger than 30 in good health.

V is TRBV20-1 and J is TRBJ2-7; D remains unclear. Germline V gene data show CDR1 as DFQATT and CDR2 as SNEGSKA (reference sequence). V lost 5 bases, J lost 9 bases, and 17 bases lay in between. The CDR3 is made up of 12 amino acids. The CDR3 sequence is CSAAAGPRTQYV. CDR3 DNA sequence: TGCAGTGCTGCCGCCGGGCCACGCACGCAGTACGTC.

The sample holds a few counts of this clonotype. The chain recombines TRBV5-1 with TRBJ2-3, with D maybe TRBD2 (6 bases). Deletions cut 1 base from V and 2 bases from J, with 11 bases between. The CDR3 consists of 15 residues. The V gene's germline CDR1 is SGHRS and CDR2 YFSETQ. CDR3 protein: CASSLSERATDTQYF. In DNA form, the CDR3 reads TGCGCCAGCAGCTTGTCCGAGCGGGCCACAGATACGCAGTATTTT.

The rearrangement joins TRBV4-2 to TRBJ2-3; 10 nucleotides agree with TRBD2. V shed 0 bases and J 5 bases; nucleotides not matched to a gene: 8. This CDR3 is 17 amino acids long. The germline V gene encodes CDR1 LGHNA and CDR2 YNFKEQ. This CDR3 is CASSQEPSGSFLDTQYF. The CDR3 nucleotides read TGTGCCAGCAGCCAAGAGCCTAGCGGGAGTTTCTTAGATACGCAGTATTTT.

The chain employs TRBV12-3 or TRBV12-4 and TRBJ2-5; 10 bases line up with TRBD2. V dropped 2 bases and J dropped 3; count of bases not matched to a gene: 6. The CDR3 runs to 16 residues. CDR3 sequence (DNA): TGTGCCAGCAGTTTATCCCTAGCGGGAGTGAAAGAGACCCAGTACTTC. It specifies CASSLSLAGVKETQYF.

The chain is built from TRBV6-1 and TRBJ1-1; D is perhaps TRBD1 (6 bases). The V gene's germline CDR1 is MNHNS and CDR2 SASEGT. V lost 5 bases, J lost 6 bases, and 13 bases lay in between. The CDR3 is made up of 13 amino acids. The CDR3, as DNA: TGTGCCAGCAGTACACAGGGTAGGTCTGAAGCTTTCTTT. It codes for CASSTQGRSEAFF.

The rearrangement joins TRBV12-3 or TRBV12-4 to TRBJ2-5; 12 nucleotides align to TRBD2. Trimming cost V 2 bases and J 5 bases; bases outside gene matches: 9. CDR3 length equals 17 residues. CDR3 in amino acids: CASSLIWLAGGPETQYF. The CDR3 DNA sequence: TGTGCCAGCAGTTTAATTTGGCTAGCGGGGGGGCCGGAGACCCAGTACTTC.

This clonotype was counted between two and nine times. The rearrangement uses TRBV20-1 and TRBJ2-3; 7 positions agree with TRBD2. The CDR3 runs 13 residues. Trimming took 5 bases from V and 10 from J; bases not matched to a gene: 12. The germline V gene encodes CDR1 DFQATT and CDR2 SNEGSKA (reference sequence). CDR3 region: CSAPWEGSNAQYF. The CDR3, as DNA: TGCAGTGCTCCATGGGAGGGGTCTAACGCGCAGTATTTT.

The chain links TRBV7-9 to TRBJ2-5; 7 bases line up with TRBD1. CDR1 is SEHNR, CDR2 FQNEAQ, per germline (reference sequence). Unmatched junction bases numbered 11, after V lost 6 bases and J lost 4 bases. There are 15 residues in the CDR3. The CDR3 DNA sequence: TGTGCCAGCAGTCCATCCAGACAGGGTAGAGAGACCCAGTACTTC. Translating gives CASSPSRQGRETQYF.

This clonotype occurred a few times. This chain joins TRBV5-1 and TRBJ2-1, with TRBD2 as a possible D gene (5 bases). Germline lookup yields CDR1 SGHRS and CDR2 YFSETQ. This CDR3 comprises 15 residues. V was pared by 2 bases and J by 3 bases, with 12 bases between. The CDR3: CASSFRGGVYNEQFF. The CDR3 bases are TGCGCCAGCAGCTTTCGCGGAGGCGTCTACAATGAGCAGTTCTTC.

This chain links TRBV10-3 with TRBJ2-2, with 10 bases lining up with TRBD1. Looked up from germline, CDR1 is ENHRY and CDR2 is SYGVKD. V was pared by 8 bases and J by 3 bases, with 3 bases of the junction left unmatched. This CDR3 region has 14 residues. The CDR3 DNA is TGTGCCATCCGGACAGGGGGGGACACCGGGGAGCTGTTTTTT. Its translation: CAIRTGGDTGELFF.

The V call is TRBV20-1, the J call TRBJ2-2; 7 nucleotides line up with TRBD2. The CDR3 consists of 16 residues. The V segment lost 0 bases and the J segment 3 bases; nucleotides outside the gene matches: 7. Looked up from germline, CDR1 is DFQATT and CDR2 is SNEGSKA (reference sequence). The CDR3 nucleotides are TGCAGTGCTAGAGATACAAGCGGGGACTACACCGGGGAGCTGTTTTTT. Residues: CSARDTSGDYTGELFF.

This clonotype was seen more than once but under ten times. The CDR3 bases are TGCGCCAGCAGCCAAGTACGCACAGATACGCAGTATTTT. Protein sequence: CASSQVRTDTQYF. The chain has TRBV4-1 and TRBJ2-3; D unresolved. Germline lookup yields CDR1 MGHRA and CDR2 YSYEKL. Trimming left V 1 base short and J 1 base short, with 3 bases between. The CDR3 is 13 residues long.